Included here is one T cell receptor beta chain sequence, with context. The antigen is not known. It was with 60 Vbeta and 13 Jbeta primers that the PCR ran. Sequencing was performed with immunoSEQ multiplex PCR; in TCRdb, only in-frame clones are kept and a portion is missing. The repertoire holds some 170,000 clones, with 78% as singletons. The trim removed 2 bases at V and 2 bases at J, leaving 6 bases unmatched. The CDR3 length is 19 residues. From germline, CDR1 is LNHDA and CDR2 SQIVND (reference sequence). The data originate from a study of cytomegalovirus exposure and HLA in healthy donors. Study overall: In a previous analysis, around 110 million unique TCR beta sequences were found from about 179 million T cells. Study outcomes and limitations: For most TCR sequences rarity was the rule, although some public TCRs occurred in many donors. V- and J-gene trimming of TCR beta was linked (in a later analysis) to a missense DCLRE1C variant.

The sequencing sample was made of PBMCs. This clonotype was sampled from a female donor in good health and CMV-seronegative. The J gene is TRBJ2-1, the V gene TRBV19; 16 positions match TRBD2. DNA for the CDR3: TGTGCCAGTAGTATACCGGGACTAGCGGGAGGGGGAACCTACAATGAGCAGTTCTTC. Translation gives CASSIPGLAGGGTYNEQFF.